A single sample gave rise to the 26 T cell receptor beta chains below, sequenced in a study of T-cell memory formation after mild COVID-19. Each CDR3 protein is one row after TCRdb ran MiXCR on the 5' RACE reads. The sample carries more than 110,000 distinct CDR3 sequences, 14% recorded once. Sequenced: PBMCs or a T cell subset sorted from them (not recorded which). These receptors originate from an adult woman who had mild COVID-19 (a few samples of this study predate the infection). Cell type and time point are not known.

Only a few counts were recorded for this clonotype. This chain uses TRBV7-9 with TRBJ2-5; D perhaps matches TRBD2 (5 bases). Germline V gives CDR1 SEHNR, CDR2 FQNEAQ (reference sequence). There are 13 residues in the CDR3. Trimming removed 3 bases at V and 7 bases at J, with 12 bases between. The CDR3 loop is CASSFPGKGTQYF. CDR3 DNA sequence: TGTGCCAGCAGCTTTCCCGGGAAGGGGACCCAGTACTTC.

A few counts support this clonotype. The gene calls are TRBV21-1 and TRBJ2-2; the DNA was not used to check the table's D call, TRBD2. TRBV21-1 is tagged as a pseudogene. The CDR3 sequence is 22 residues long. The CDR3 DNA reads TGTGCCAGCAGAACGACTATGACGGGACTCCAGGGGACCGCAAACACCGGGGGGGAGCTGTTTTTT. It encodes CASRTTMTGLQGTANTGGELFF.

This clonotype was detected only a few times. V gene TRBV28 combines with J gene TRBJ2-2; D is unclear. This CDR3 is 14 amino acids long. Between the trimmed V and J ends, which lost 10 bases and 5 bases, there was a span of 17 bases. Per the germline V gene, CDR1 is MDHEN and CDR2 is SYDVKM. The CDR3 spells CATRTRMVTGELFF. The CDR3 coding sequence is TGTGCCACCAGGACGCGAATGGTGACCGGGGAGCTGTTTTTT.

This clonotype appeared a few times. V usage is TRBV20-1 and J usage is TRBJ2-1; 7 nucleotides line up with TRBD2. The V and J ends lost 0 bases and 8 bases, in that order; junction bases with no gene match: 10. The CDR3 has 15 residues. CDR1 DFQATT and CDR2 SNEGSKA come from the germline V gene (reference sequence). CDR3 in amino acids: CSARDFMGGTDEQFF. CDR3 DNA: TGCAGTGCTAGAGATTTTATGGGAGGGACGGATGAGCAGTTCTTC.

This clonotype showed up many times. The gene calls are TRBV7-3 and TRBJ2-3; 7 bases line up with TRBD2. Per the germline V gene, CDR1 is SGHTA and CDR2 is FQGTGA. The CDR3 contains 14 residues. V was clipped by 4 bases and J by 6 bases; unmatched bases: 7. In nucleotides, the CDR3 is TGTGCCAGCAGCTCAAGAGCGGGGCCGGATACGCAGTATTTT. Encoded protein: CASSSRAGPDTQYF. Full variable domain (outside the CDR3, taken from reference TRBV7-3 and TRBJ2-3): GAGVSQTPSNKVTEKGKYVELRCDPISGHTALYWYRQSLGQGPEFLIYFQGTGAADDSGLPNDRFFAVRPEGSVSTLKIQRTERGDSAVYLCASSSRAGPDTQYFGPGTRLTVL.

This clonotype has just a few counts. This sequence joins TRBV11-2 and TRBJ2-2; TRBD2 matches 8 bases. This CDR3 is built from 16 residues. Germline CDR1 SGHAT, CDR2 FQNNGV. V gave up 4 bases and J gave up 2 bases; unmatched junction bases: 6. The CDR3 bases are TGTGCCAGCAGCTCGAGACTAGCGCCTAACACCGGGGAGCTGTTTTTT. Protein product: CASSSRLAPNTGELFF. The variable domain in full, with the rest retrieved from reference TRBV11-2 and TRBJ2-2, is EAGVAQSPRYKIIEKRQSVAFWCNPISGHATLYWYQQILGQGPKLLIQFQNNGVVDDSQLPKDRFSAERLKGVDSTLKIQPAKLEDSAVYLCASSSRLAPNTGELFFGEGSRLTVL.

The chain links TRBV12-3 or TRBV12-4 to TRBJ1-1; 9 bases map to TRBD1. V trimming: 7 bases; J trimming: 4 bases; junction bases outside the gene matches: 7. This CDR3 has 14 amino acids. The CDR3 region is CASMRLDRGTEAFF. CDR3 DNA sequence: TGTGCCAGCATGAGATTGGACAGGGGCACTGAAGCTTTCTTT.

The CDR3 nucleotides are TGTGCCAGCAGTTTAACAGGGTTACTCACAGATACGCAGTATTTT. Translating it yields CASSLTGLLTDTQYF. The chain employs TRBV28 and TRBJ2-3; possible D gene TRBD1, 6 bases. This CDR3 region has 15 residues. V was trimmed by 2 bases and J by 2 bases, leaving 11 bases between them. CDR1 is MDHEN, CDR2 SYDVKM, per germline.

There are many counts of this clonotype. The V and J genes are TRBV2 and TRBJ2-2, with 14 bases identical to TRBD2. V dropped 5 bases and J dropped 0; count of bases not matched to a gene: 5. The CDR3 consists of 18 residues. CDR1 and CDR2 (germline): SNHLY, FYNNEI. The CDR3 loop is CASSPGLAGGTNTGELFF. CDR3 coding DNA: TGTGCCAGCAGTCCTGGACTAGCGGGGGGTACGAACACCGGGGAGCTGTTTTTT.

The J gene is TRBJ2-7, the V gene TRBV7-9; no reliable D call. Germline CDR1 is SEHNR and CDR2 is FQNEAQ (reference sequence). The V gene lost 3 bases and the J gene lost 3 bases, with 12 bases spanning the gap. The CDR3 contains 14 residues. The CDR3 DNA reads as TGTGCCAGCAGCTTCCGGGCGAATCACTACGAGCAGTACTTC. It codes for CASSFRANHYEQYF.

V gene TRBV5-1 combines with J gene TRBJ1-1; TRBD1 matches at 7 bases. CDR1 SGHRS and CDR2 YFSETQ come from the germline V gene. The CDR3 loop spans 14 amino acids. The V gene end was trimmed by 4 bases and the J gene end by 3 bases; junction bases not matched to a gene: 6. The DNA for the CDR3 is TGCGCCAGCAGCCCCGACAGGGCTGACACTGAAGCTTTCTTT. Protein: CASSPDRADTEAFF. The full variable domain, rest sourced from reference TRBV5-1 and TRBJ1-1, is KAGVTQTPRYLIKTRGQQVTLSCSPISGHRSVSWYQQTPGQGLQFLFEYFSETQRNKGNFPGRFSGRQFSNSRSEMNVSTLELGDSALYLCASSPDRADTEAFFGQGTRLTVV.

The J gene is TRBJ2-7, the V gene TRBV10-3; 9 bases are shared with TRBD2. The germline V gene encodes CDR1 ENHRY and CDR2 SYGVKD. With 0 bases clipped from V and 6 bases from J, the junction kept 6 bases outside the gene matches. The CDR3 is made up of 15 amino acids. The CDR3 sequence is CAISESRGLALEQYF. DNA for the CDR3: TGTGCCATCAGTGAGTCGAGGGGACTAGCCCTCGAGCAGTACTTC.

The chain uses TRBV9 and TRBJ2-7, with 7 bases fitting TRBD2. Unmatched junction bases numbered 5, after V lost 0 bases and J lost 2 bases. CDR3 length equals 15 residues. Germline V lookup: CDR1 SGDLS, CDR2 YYNGEE. The DNA of the CDR3 is TGTGCCAGCAGCGTAGACGCGGGGGTGACCTACGAGCAGTACTTC. As protein: CASSVDAGVTYEQYF.

V and J are TRBV6-6 and TRBJ2-1; D not certain. The CDR3 contains 9 residues. The germline V gene has CDR1 MNHNY and CDR2 SVGAGI (reference sequence). Trimming shortened V by 8 bases and J by 10 bases, and 6 bases separated the two germline ends. CDR3 amino acids: CASGPEQFF. CDR3 DNA: TGTGCCAGCGGGCCGGAGCAGTTCTTC.

This chain links TRBV6-5 with TRBJ1-1; D remains unclear. This CDR3 has 13 residues. The germline CDR1 and CDR2 sequences are MNHEY and SVGAGI. The V gene lost 8 bases and the J gene lost 4 bases, with 14 bases spanning the gap. CDR3: CASFDREGTEAFF. CDR3 DNA: TGTGCCAGCTTTGATAGGGAGGGCACTGAAGCTTTCTTT.

The gene calls are TRBV12-3 or TRBV12-4 and TRBJ2-7; the match to TRBD1 covers 7 bases. The CDR3 is made up of 14 amino acids. After removal of 6 bases from V and 5 bases from J, the junction contained 10 bases not matched to a gene. The CDR3 nucleotides are TGTGCCAGCAGACCGGGGACAGACTCTGACGAGCAGTACTTC. Translation gives CASRPGTDSDEQYF.

This clonotype was recorded a few times. The chain uses TRBV4-1 and TRBJ2-5; 7 positions match TRBD2. In germline, CDR1 is MGHRA, CDR2 YSYEKL. V lost 0 bases, J lost 7 bases, and 8 bases stayed unmatched. The CDR3 is 15 amino acids. This CDR3 is CASSQDTGLIGTQYF. In DNA, the CDR3 is TGCGCCAGCAGCCAAGATACGGGACTAATAGGGACCCAGTACTTC.

This clonotype appeared many times. The rearrangement joins TRBV27 to TRBJ2-7; maybe TRBD1 (5 bases). V lost 8 bases and J 2 bases, leaving 16 bases between the germline ends. The CDR3 is 14 amino acids. The germline V gene has CDR1 MNHEY and CDR2 SMNVEV (reference sequence). As DNA, the CDR3 is TGTGCCAGCCAGGGCCCGACAAGCCCCTACGAGCAGTACTTC. It codes for CASQGPTSPYEQYF.

This sequence joins TRBV11-1 and TRBJ1-1; 7 nucleotides align to TRBD1. Germline V lookup: CDR1 SGHAT, CDR2 FQDESV (reference sequence). V shed 3 bases and J 3 bases; nucleotides not matched to a gene: 4. The length of the CDR3 is 14 residues. In DNA form, the CDR3 reads TGTGCCAGCAGCTTGAGCAGGGGGGACACTGAAGCTTTCTTT. Its translation: CASSLSRGDTEAFF.

This clonotype was observed a handful of times. The V and J genes are TRBV6-2 or TRBV6-3 and TRBJ2-7, with 8 bases matching TRBD1. Germline loops: CDR1 MNHEY, CDR2 SVGEGT. The CDR3 spans 13 residues. V lost 10 bases, J lost 1 base, and 6 bases stayed unmatched. The CDR3 here is CATDRGPSYEQYF. Here the CDR3 DNA reads TGTGCCACTGACAGGGGACCTTCCTACGAGCAGTACTTC.

This chain links TRBV20-1 with TRBJ2-1; 12 bases align to TRBD2. The CDR3 covers 15 residues. The V and J ends lost 5 bases and 2 bases, in that order; junction bases with no gene match: 4. Germline lookup yields CDR1 DFQATT and CDR2 SNEGSKA (reference sequence). CDR3 residues: CSAETSGRTYNEQFF. CDR3 sequence (DNA): TGCAGTGCTGAGACTAGCGGGAGAACCTACAATGAGCAGTTCTTC.

This clonotype came up a few times. The chain employs TRBV7-2 and TRBJ1-4; D perhaps matches TRBD1 (5 bases). Germline CDR1 is SGHTA and CDR2 is FQGNSA. The CDR3 has 13 residues. V was pared by 5 bases and J by 6 bases, with 10 bases between. This CDR3 reads CASSESGDEKLFF. The DNA for the CDR3 is TGTGCCAGCAGCGAATCGGGGGATGAAAAACTGTTTTTT.

This clonotype was seen more than once but under ten times. The chain employs TRBV6-5 and TRBJ1-1; possible D gene TRBD1, 6 bases. V was cut by 2 bases and J by 5 bases, with 12 bases left in between. CDR1 and CDR2 from the germline V gene are MNHEY and SVGAGI. The CDR3 covers 14 residues. Written as DNA, the CDR3 is TGTGCCAGCAGTTACACACAGGGCGGAACTGAAGCTTTCTTT. This sequence encodes CASSYTQGGTEAFF.

The chain is built from TRBV27 and TRBJ2-1; weak D call: TRBD1 (5 bases). Germline-derived CDR1 and CDR2 are MNHEY and SMNVEV (reference sequence). V was trimmed by 2 bases and J by 9 bases, leaving 11 bases between them. The length of the CDR3 is 13 residues. This chain's CDR3 is CASSLVSRGEQFF. For the CDR3, the DNA is TGTGCCAGCAGTTTAGTTTCTAGGGGTGAGCAGTTCTTC.

This sequence joins TRBV11-1 and TRBJ2-7; 11 nucleotides align to TRBD1. Trimming at V came to 4 bases and at J to 7 bases, leaving 9 bases not matched to a gene. Per germline, CDR1 SGHAT and CDR2 FQDESV (reference sequence). This CDR3 has 15 amino acids. The CDR3 sequence is CASSSTDRGRREQYF. The CDR3 bases are TGTGCCAGCAGCTCAACGGACAGGGGGCGCCGGGAGCAGTACTTC.

This chain uses TRBV19 with TRBJ2-1; 7 positions agree with TRBD2. V gave up 11 bases and J gave up 6 bases; unmatched junction bases: 4. CDR3 length: 11 amino acids. Germline CDR1 reads LNHDA; CDR2 reads SQIVND (reference sequence). The CDR3 DNA reads TGTGCCGGAGCTAGCGGCAATGAGCAGTTCTTC. This sequence encodes CAGASGNEQFF.